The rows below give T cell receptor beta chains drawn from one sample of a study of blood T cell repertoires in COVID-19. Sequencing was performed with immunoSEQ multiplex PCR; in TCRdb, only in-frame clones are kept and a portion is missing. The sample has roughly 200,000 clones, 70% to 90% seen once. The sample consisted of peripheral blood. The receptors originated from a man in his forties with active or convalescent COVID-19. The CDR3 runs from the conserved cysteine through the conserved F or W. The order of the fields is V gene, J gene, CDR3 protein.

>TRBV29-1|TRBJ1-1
CSVESAMNTEAFF
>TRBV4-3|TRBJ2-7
CVSSPFQGYEQYF
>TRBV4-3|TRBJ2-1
CASSQVVGGRGQFF
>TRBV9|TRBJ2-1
CASSVDDTLRSEQFF
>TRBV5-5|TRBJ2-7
CASSLQGGDYEQYF
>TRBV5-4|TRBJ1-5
CASSPVPDQPQHF
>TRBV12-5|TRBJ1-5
CASGIRGQGGSNQPQHF
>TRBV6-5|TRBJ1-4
CASSPTGGKGEKLFF
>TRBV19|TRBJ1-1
CASKDSANTEAFF
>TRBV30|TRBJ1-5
CAWTGQINQPQHF
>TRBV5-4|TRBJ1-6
CASSSPGQRFGSPLHF
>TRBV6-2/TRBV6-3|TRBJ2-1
CASSYSSRSSYNEQFF
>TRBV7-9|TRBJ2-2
CASRLRTGDGGELFF
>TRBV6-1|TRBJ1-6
CASSESSYNSPLHF
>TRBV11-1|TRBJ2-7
CASSLHAAYEQYF
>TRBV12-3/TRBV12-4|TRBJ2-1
CASSLKLNGIAFF
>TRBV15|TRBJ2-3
CATSRRLALGTDTQYF
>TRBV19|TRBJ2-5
CASTPTWAGDGETQYF
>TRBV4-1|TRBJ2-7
CASSPGAVTYEQYF
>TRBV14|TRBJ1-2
CASSQGFNRGPGYTF
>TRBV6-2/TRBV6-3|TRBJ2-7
CASSRTVYEQYF
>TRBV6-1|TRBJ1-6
CASSEALWTGNSPLHF
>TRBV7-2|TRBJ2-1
CASRSGLGVHEQFF
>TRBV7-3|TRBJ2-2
CASSLSGGNTGELFF
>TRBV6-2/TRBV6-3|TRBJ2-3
CASSYGGTDTQYF
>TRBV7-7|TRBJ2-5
CASSPDRVETQYF
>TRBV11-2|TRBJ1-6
CASANRAQGNSPLHF
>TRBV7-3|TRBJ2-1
CASSLIRDTYNEQFF
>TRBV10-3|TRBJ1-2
CAISETGGGYGYTF
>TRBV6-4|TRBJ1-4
CASSASGGLNEKLFF
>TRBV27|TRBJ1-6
CASSLAGRQDSPLHF
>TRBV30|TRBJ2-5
CACSEGANQETQYF
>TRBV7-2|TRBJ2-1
CASSPGQSLFSLFF
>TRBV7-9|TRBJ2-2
CASSSRFTGELFF
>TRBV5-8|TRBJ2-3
CASSLSSGGAADTQYF
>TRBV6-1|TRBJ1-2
CASSEDMTAIFTF
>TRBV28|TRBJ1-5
CASSLSSGAFQPQHF
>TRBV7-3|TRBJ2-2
CASSKGGGTGELFF
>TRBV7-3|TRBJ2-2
CASSPNRDISNTGELFF
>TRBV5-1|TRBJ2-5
CASSPGQPQETQYF
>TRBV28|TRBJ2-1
CASSGTSYYNEQFF
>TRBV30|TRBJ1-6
CAWGRSRSPLHF
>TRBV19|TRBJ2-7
CASSMSSGTGLLEQYF
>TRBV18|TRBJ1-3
CASSPSGDSGNTIYF
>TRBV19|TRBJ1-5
CASKGSGTVNQPQHF
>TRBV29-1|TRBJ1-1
CSARDRASMNTEAFF
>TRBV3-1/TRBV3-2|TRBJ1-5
CASSDSLNQPQHF
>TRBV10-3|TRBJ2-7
CATLPGQSSYEQYF
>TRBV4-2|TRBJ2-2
CASSQDPLGSENTGELFF